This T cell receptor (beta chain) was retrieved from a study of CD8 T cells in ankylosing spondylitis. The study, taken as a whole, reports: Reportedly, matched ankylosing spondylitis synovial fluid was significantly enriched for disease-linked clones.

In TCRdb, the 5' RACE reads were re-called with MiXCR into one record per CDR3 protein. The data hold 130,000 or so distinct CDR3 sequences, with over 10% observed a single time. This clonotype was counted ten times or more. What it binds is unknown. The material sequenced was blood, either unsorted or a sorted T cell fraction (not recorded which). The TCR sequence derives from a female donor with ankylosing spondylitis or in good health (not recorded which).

CDR3 sequence reads: CASSLRERGYTF. In DNA form, the CDR3 reads TGTGCCAGCAGTCTGCGGGAGCGGGGCTACACCTTC. The chain couples TRBV12-3 or TRBV12-4 to TRBJ1-2; D is unresolved. This CDR3 is built from 12 residues. V gave up 5 bases and J gave up 8 bases, with 12 bases separating them.